Sequencing of this TCR beta chain was carried out in a study of T cell responses to AZD1222 COVID-19 vaccine. Study-wide results and caveats: The CD4 TCRs associated with vaccination extended across spike and predominated at 160-218 and 743-854. Epitopes outside B.1.351 and B.1.1.7 mutated regions reportedly drew nearly half of spike TCRs. It should be noted that donors were predominantly white British and more often female, and clonal diversity was possibly underestimated.

Concerning this clone itself: Its target is unknown.

Libraries were prepared by immunoSEQ multiplex PCR; TCRdb keeps only in-frame clonotypes and omits some of them. The sample records approximately 150,000 clones, more than 80% being singletons. The germline V and J ends were trimmed by 1 base and 7 bases, with 9 bases remaining between them. Germline CDR1 is SGHKS and CDR2 is YYEKEE (reference sequence). The CDR3 extends over 13 amino acids. The J gene is TRBJ2-1, the V gene TRBV5-5; the D is unclear. The clonotype originates from an adult who received the MenACWY meningococcal vaccine as a control. The sequencing here drew on peripheral blood, taken 28 days after the second dose of the MenACWY control vaccine. In nucleotides, the CDR3 is TGTGCCAGCAGCTTGCGTGCGGCGAATGAGCAGTTCTTC. Translated, it gives CASSLRAANEQFF.